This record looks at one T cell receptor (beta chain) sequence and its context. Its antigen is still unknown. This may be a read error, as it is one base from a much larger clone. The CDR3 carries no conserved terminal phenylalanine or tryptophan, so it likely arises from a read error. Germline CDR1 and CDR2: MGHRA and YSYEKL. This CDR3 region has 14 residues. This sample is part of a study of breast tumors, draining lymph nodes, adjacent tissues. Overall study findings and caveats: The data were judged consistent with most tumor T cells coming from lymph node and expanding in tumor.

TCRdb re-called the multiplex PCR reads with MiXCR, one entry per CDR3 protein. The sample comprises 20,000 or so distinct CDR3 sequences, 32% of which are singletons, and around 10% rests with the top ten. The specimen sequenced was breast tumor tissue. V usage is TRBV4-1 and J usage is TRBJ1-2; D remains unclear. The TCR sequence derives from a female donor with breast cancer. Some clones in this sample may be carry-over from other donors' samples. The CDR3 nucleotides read TGCGCCGGCAGCCAAGTAGGGAGTGGCTCTGGCTACACCTCC. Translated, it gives CAGSQVGSGSGYTS.